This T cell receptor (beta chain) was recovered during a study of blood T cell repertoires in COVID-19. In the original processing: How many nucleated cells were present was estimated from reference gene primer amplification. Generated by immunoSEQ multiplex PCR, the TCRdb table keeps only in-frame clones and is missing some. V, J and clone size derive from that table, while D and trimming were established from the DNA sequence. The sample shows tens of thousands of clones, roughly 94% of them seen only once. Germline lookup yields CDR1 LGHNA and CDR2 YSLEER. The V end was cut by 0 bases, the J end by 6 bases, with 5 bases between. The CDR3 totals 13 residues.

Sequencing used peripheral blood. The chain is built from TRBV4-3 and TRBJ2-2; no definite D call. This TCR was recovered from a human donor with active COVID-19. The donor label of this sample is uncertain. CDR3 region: CASSQDRAGELFF. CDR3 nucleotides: TGCGCCAGCAGCCAAGATCGTGCCGGGGAGCTGTTTTTT.